This passage covers 15 T cell receptor beta chains from one sample sequenced in a study of T cell clonality in common variable immunodeficiency. These receptors have no identified antigens. Overall study results and limits: In common variable immunodeficiency, TCR beta chains reportedly carried fewer deletions and N-nucleotide insertions.

The method was immunoSEQ multiplex PCR; TCRdb's version includes in-frame clones alone and lacks a portion of them. The sample yields about 16,000 clones, without any singletons. Sequencing was performed on peripheral blood mononuclear cells. These TCRs come from a human donor with common variable immunodeficiency.

This clone was seen ten or more times. The observed sequence ends 3 residues before the CDR3 terminus, with the missing tail filled in from the germline J gene. The chain has TRBV5-1 and TRBJ2-1, with D possibly TRBD1 on 6 matching bases. CDR3 length equals 18 residues. V was cut by 4 bases and J by 1 base, with 21 bases left in between. Germline CDR1 SGHRS, CDR2 YFSETQ. CDR3 residues: CASSRVTRGRLSYNEQFF. The covered CDR3 bases are TGCGCCAGCAGCCGAGTCACCAGGGGCCGTCTTTCCTACAATGAG.

About this clone: The read ends 3 residues early relative to the CDR3; the germline J gene fills the gap. The gene calls are TRBV19 and TRBJ2-2; TRBD2 matches at 8 bases. Germline assignment: CDR1 LNHDA and CDR2 SQIVND (reference sequence). The junction had 13 bases not matched to a gene; V was cut back by 6 bases and J by 1 base. CDR3 length equals 18 residues. The CDR3 loop reads CASSPRASGGLNTGELFF. CDR3 bases read: TGTGCCAGTAGCCCCCGGGCAAGCGGGGGCCTGAACACCGGGGAG.

This clone turned up a few times. The missing CDR3 end, 3 residues past where the read stops, is filled in from the germline J gene. The chain has TRBV5-6 and TRBJ2-7; 8 bases align to TRBD1. The CDR3 has 13 residues. Trimming cost V 4 bases and J 1 base; bases outside gene matches: 1. In germline, CDR1 is SGHDT, CDR2 YYEEEE. The CDR3 here is CASSRTGSYEQYF. CDR3 DNA, as far as it was read: TGTGCCAGCAGCCGGACAGGGTCCTACGAG.

Remarks on this clone: The read terminates 3 residues before the CDR3 end, so the remaining end is supplied by the germline J gene. The V and J genes are TRBV20-1 and TRBJ1-2, with D possibly being TRBD1 (6 bases). Looked up from germline, CDR1 is DFQATT and CDR2 is SNEGSKA (reference sequence). This CDR3 contains 13 residues. Trimming removed 0 bases at V and 7 bases at J, with 12 bases between. CDR3 DNA (partial): TGCAGTGCTAGAGATCACCGGGACATTGGC. This sequence encodes CSARDHRDIG. The entire CDR3 reads CSARDHRDIGYTF.

On this clone: The read halts 3 residues ahead of the CDR3 end, with the missing end drawn from the germline J gene. The chain links TRBV2 to TRBJ2-5, with D tentatively TRBD2 (6 bases). The ends were cut back, 5 bases at V and 5 bases at J, with 12 bases in the middle. The CDR3 length is 13 residues. The V gene's germline CDR1 is SNHLY and CDR2 FYNNEI. Incomplete CDR3 DNA: TGTGCCAGCAGTCCGGGGGTATACGAGACC. It translates to CASSPGVYET. The CDR3, in full, reads CASSPGVYETQYF.

This clone was recorded a few times. The observed sequence ends 3 residues before the CDR3 terminus, with the missing tail filled in from the germline J gene. The chain combines TRBV29-1 with TRBJ2-3; tentatively, D is TRBD1 (5 bases). V was trimmed by 4 bases and J by 3 bases, leaving 8 bases between them. Germline CDR1 is SQVTM and CDR2 is ANQGSEA. The CDR3 loop spans 12 amino acids. CDR3 DNA, as far as it was read: TGCAGCGTTGTTGGGGCAACAGATACG. Translating gives CSVVGATDT. The entire CDR3 sequence reads CSVVGATDTQYF.

This clone was seen a handful of times. The CDR3 goes on 3 residues after the read ends, and that part is filled in from the germline J gene. V gene TRBV30 combines with J gene TRBJ2-2, with D perhaps TRBD2 (5 bases). Germline CDR1 and CDR2: GTSNPN and SVGIG (reference sequence). Trimming stripped 1 base from V and 4 bases from J, with 16 bases between. CDR3 size: 16 residues. CDR3 amino acids: CAWSERWESGTGELFF. The CDR3 DNA, read in part, is TGTGCCTGGAGTGAGCGGTGGGAGTCGGGCACCGGGGAG.

This clone appeared many times. The read ends 3 residues before the CDR3 terminus; that terminus is restored from the germline J gene. This chain links TRBV20-1 with TRBJ2-1, with TRBD2 identical over 12 bases. The junction had 14 bases not matched to a gene; V was cut back by 8 bases and J by 6 bases. Per the germline V gene, CDR1 is DFQATT and CDR2 is SNEGSKA (reference sequence). This CDR3 is 16 amino acids long. The sequenced CDR3 bases are TGCAGTTGGAGGCTAGCGGGGGGGCACAAAAGCAATGAG. Protein product: CSWRLAGGHKSNE. In full, the CDR3 is CSWRLAGGHKSNEQFF.

This clone was detected a few times. The sequenced part of the CDR3 DNA is TGCGCCAGCAGCCCCGGATCGGGTTCGTCTAATTCACCC. Protein product: CASSPGSGSSNSP. The full CDR3 protein is CASSPGSGSSNSPLHF. The gene calls are TRBV5-1 and TRBJ1-6, with D unresolved. The DNA ends 3 residues before the CDR3 does, and the rest of the CDR3 is filled in from the germline J gene. CDR3 length: 16 residues. The V gene's germline CDR1 is SGHRS and CDR2 YFSETQ. The germline V and J ends were trimmed by 4 bases and 6 bases, with 17 bases remaining between them. The entire variable domain, with the rest obtained from reference TRBV5-1 and TRBJ1-6, is as follows: KAGVTQTPRYLIKTRGQQVTLSCSPISGHRSVSWYQQTPGQGLQFLFEYFSETQRNKGNFPGRFSGRQFSNSRSEMNVSTLELGDSALYLCASSPGSGSSNSPLHFGNGTRLTVT.

As to this clone: The read ends 3 residues shy of where the CDR3 ends; the end is completed using the germline J gene. This rearrangement joins TRBV2 to TRBJ2-5, with D unresolved. V lost 7 bases and J lost 1, with 13 bases in between. This CDR3 is built from 14 residues. Germline assignment: CDR1 SNHLY and CDR2 FYNNEI. Here the CDR3 reads CASKKQQPQETQYF. CDR3 bases read: TGTGCCAGCAAAAAACAGCAGCCCCAAGAGACC.

This clone was observed a few times. Sequencing ends 3 residues short of the CDR3 end; the germline J gene provides the rest. The genes are TRBV30 and TRBJ2-2; D may match TRBD1 or TRBD2 (5 bases each). The CDR3 is 16 amino acids. Trimming shortened V by 3 bases and J by 0 bases, and 14 bases separated the two germline ends. CDR1 is GTSNPN, CDR2 SVGIG, per germline (reference sequence). The CDR3 bases that were read are TGTGCCTGGAGACTGCGAGGGGCTGCGAACACCGGGGAG. Translating it yields CAWRLRGAANTGE. The full CDR3 reads CAWRLRGAANTGELFF.

This clone showed up many times. The read terminates 3 residues before the CDR3 end, so the remaining end is supplied by the germline J gene. This chain uses TRBV7-9 with TRBJ1-1; no firm D call. The ends were cut back, 5 bases at V and 4 bases at J, with 14 bases in the middle. The CDR3 loop spans 14 amino acids. Germline V gene sequence: CDR1 SEHNR, CDR2 FQNEAQ (reference sequence). CDR3 DNA (partial): TGTGCCAGCAGCCAAGGTAGGGTGGCCACTGAA. Its protein is CASSQGRVATE. The complete CDR3 sequence is CASSQGRVATEAFF.

This clone has just a few counts. The read comes to an end 3 residues before the CDR3 does, leaving the germline J gene to fill in the end. This chain connects TRBV2 to TRBJ2-7; D is unclear. This CDR3 spans 13 amino acids. The V gene's germline CDR1 is SNHLY and CDR2 FYNNEI. V lost 6 bases and J 4 bases, leaving 13 bases between the germline ends. CDR3 in amino acids: CASSLFVRYEQYF. The sequenced CDR3 bases are TGTGCCAGCAGCCTCTTCGTCAGATACGAG.

This clone was detected a few times. The read gets to within 3 residues of the CDR3 end, and the germline J gene fills in the rest. V and J are TRBV19 and TRBJ1-6, with no clear D. V was shortened by 2 bases and J by 0 bases, with 5 bases between the two germline ends. Germline V lookup: CDR1 LNHDA, CDR2 SQIVND (reference sequence). The CDR3 has 15 amino acids. The sequenced CDR3 bases are TGTGCCAGTAGTATACAGTCCTCCTATAATTCACCC. The encoded protein is CASSIQSSYNSP. From start to end, the CDR3 is CASSIQSSYNSPLHF.

A remark on this clone: The sequenced fragment ends 3 residues before the CDR3 boundary, so the rest is inferred from the germline J gene. The J gene is TRBJ2-7, the V gene TRBV7-2, with 7 positions matching TRBD2. Germline assignment: CDR1 SGHTA and CDR2 FQGNSA. V shed 4 bases and J 0 bases; nucleotides not matched to a gene: 0. CDR3 length equals 13 residues. CDR3 protein: CASSWTSSYEQYF. CDR3 DNA (partial): TGTGCCAGCAGCTGGACTAGCTCCTACGAG.